This TCR beta chain was identified during a study of T cell responses to AZD1222 COVID-19 vaccine. For the study at large: Second-dose intervals near 4 or 12 weeks were combined.

Points from the study as a whole: The study sampled repertoires only after the peak T cell response.

With 1 base clipped from V and 4 bases from J, the junction kept 3 bases outside the gene matches. The CDR3 extends over 14 amino acids. Germline V lookup: CDR1 SGHRS, CDR2 YFSETQ. As concerns this clone: Its antigen is still unknown.

TCRdb keeps only in-frame clones here, not all; method: immunoSEQ multiplex PCR. The sample lists about 180,000 clones; just over 85% were seen once. The starting material was peripheral blood, obtained on day 0 of AZD1222 vaccination. The chain has TRBV5-1 and TRBJ1-1; TRBD1 matches at 8 bases. The TCR originated in an adult in good health. Here the CDR3 DNA reads TGCGCCAGCAGCTTGTTACAGGGGGGCACTGAAGCTTTCTTT. Its protein is CASSLLQGGTEAFF.